These 14 T cell receptor beta chains were sequenced from one sample in a study of siplizumab effects on memory and regulatory T cells. Profiling relied on immunoSEQ multiplex PCR, and the TCRdb table lists in-frame clones only, not all of them. The table includes some 110,000 clones, over 90% detected once. The sequenced sample consisted of Tregs sorted from blood. The receptors were sampled from a human donor in good health.

Only a few counts were recorded for this clone. This chain links TRBV14 with TRBJ2-2, with D perhaps matching TRBD1 or TRBD2 (5 bases each). The CDR3 length is 14 residues. Germline CDR1 reads SGHDN; CDR2 reads FVKESK. V lost 5 bases and J 3 bases, leaving 10 bases between the germline ends. The CDR3 spells CASSAGRYTGELFF. The CDR3 nucleotides are TGTGCCAGCAGCGCAGGGAGATACACCGGGGAGCTGTTTTTT.

The chain combines TRBV6-6 with TRBJ2-7; D might be TRBD1 (6 bases). The CDR3 is made up of 13 amino acids. The V and J ends lost 6 bases and 3 bases respectively, with 12 bases between them. The germline V gene has CDR1 MNHNY and CDR2 SVGAGI (reference sequence). The CDR3 here is CASSQGHGYEQYF. The CDR3 DNA is TGTGCCAGCAGCCAGGGACACGGCTACGAGCAGTACTTC.

The chain combines TRBV6-1 with TRBJ2-2; TRBD1 is a possible D gene (6 bases). The CDR3 length is 11 residues. Per germline, CDR1 MNHNS and CDR2 SASEGT. V lost 8 bases, J lost 8 bases, and 9 bases lay in between. CDR3 coding DNA: TGTGCCAGCTTGGGGGCTGGGGAGCTGTTTTTT. Residues: CASLGAGELFF.

This clone occurred a few times. This rearrangement joins TRBV5-1 to TRBJ1-1; D unresolved. Between the trimmed V and J ends, which lost 2 bases and 0 bases, there was a span of 8 bases. CDR3 length equals 14 residues. The germline CDR1 and CDR2 sequences are SGHRS and YFSETQ. CDR3: CASSFGGMNTEAFF. The CDR3 DNA sequence: TGCGCCAGCAGCTTCGGAGGAATGAACACTGAAGCTTTCTTT.

The rearrangement joins TRBV7-6 to TRBJ1-2; D call uncertain. From germline, CDR1 is SGHVS and CDR2 FNYEAQ. The CDR3 covers 13 residues. V was cut by 1 base and J by 4 bases, with 7 bases left in between. DNA of the CDR3: TGTGCCAGCAGCTTAGATACAAGCTATGGCTACACCTTC. This codes for CASSLDTSYGYTF.

V and J are TRBV19 and TRBJ1-1; D possibly corresponds to TRBD1 (6 bases). The length of the CDR3 is 15 residues. Germline CDR1 LNHDA, CDR2 SQIVND (reference sequence). Trimming left V 5 bases short and J 1 base short, with 14 bases between. The CDR3 loop is CASSWRQGRNTEAFF. DNA of the CDR3: TGTGCCAGTAGTTGGAGGCAGGGGCGGAACACTGAAGCTTTCTTT.

The CDR3: CASSTRQLPQDEQYF. In DNA form, the CDR3 reads TGTGCCAGCAGCACGCGACAATTACCTCAAGACGAGCAGTACTTC. V usage is TRBV5-6 and J usage is TRBJ2-7; no reliable D call. The CDR3 has 15 amino acids. Germline V gives CDR1 SGHDT, CDR2 YYEEEE. The V end was cut by 4 bases, the J end by 5 bases, with 19 bases between. Using reference TRBV5-6 and TRBJ2-7 for the parts outside the CDR3, the full variable domain is DAGVTQSPTHLIKTRGQQVTLRCSPKSGHDTVSWYQQALGQGPQFIFQYYEEEERQRGNFPDRFSGHQFPNYSSELNVNALLLGDSALYLCASSTRQLPQDEQYFGPGTRLTVT.

This chain joins TRBV2 and TRBJ2-5, with 7 bases that match TRBD2. In germline, CDR1 is SNHLY, CDR2 FYNNEI. The V and J ends lost 2 bases and 5 bases, in that order; junction bases with no gene match: 5. The CDR3 has 14 residues. The CDR3, as DNA: TGTGCCAGCAGTGAAATGGGGGGGTGGGAGACCCAGTACTTC. It codes for CASSEMGGWETQYF.

This chain joins TRBV5-4 and TRBJ1-1, with a possible D match to TRBD1 (6 bases). This CDR3 contains 13 residues. Trimming shortened V by 4 bases and J by 0 bases, and 7 bases separated the two germline ends. Germline CDR1 is SGHNT and CDR2 is YYREEE (reference sequence). The CDR3 region has the DNA TGTGCCAGCAGCAGACAGGTGAACACTGAAGCTTTCTTT. Encoded protein: CASSRQVNTEAFF.

The chain recombines TRBV7-9 with TRBJ2-7, with 10 bases that match TRBD2. This CDR3 region has 16 residues. J lost 5 bases, V lost 2 bases, and 9 bases had no gene match. The germline CDR1 and CDR2 sequences are SEHNR and FQNEAQ (reference sequence). CDR3 bases: TGTGCCAGCAGCTTATGGTTTGACCTAGCGGGAGACGAGCAGTACTTC. The encoded protein is CASSLWFDLAGDEQYF.

The genes are TRBV11-3 and TRBJ1-1; 7 bases agree with TRBD1. The V gene's germline CDR1 is SGHNT and CDR2 YENEEA. The V and J ends lost 6 bases and 2 bases, in that order; junction bases with no gene match: 6. CDR3 length: 14 residues. The DNA for the CDR3 is TGTGCCAGCAGGGGGAGAGGGGGCAACACTGAAGCTTTCTTT. The encoded protein is CASRGRGGNTEAFF.

This clone was recorded a few times. This chain connects TRBV2 to TRBJ2-1; D not certain. The V gene's germline CDR1 is SNHLY and CDR2 FYNNEI. CDR3 length equals 11 residues. Trimming shortened V by 6 bases and J by 5 bases, and 5 bases separated the two germline ends. The CDR3 here is CASRVNNEQFF. The CDR3 DNA reads TGTGCCAGCAGGGTTAACAATGAGCAGTTCTTC.

V and J are TRBV6-5 and TRBJ2-5; TRBD2 might be the D (6 bases). Germline-derived CDR1 and CDR2 are MNHEY and SVGAGI. The germline V and J ends were trimmed by 5 bases and 4 bases, with 11 bases remaining between them. The length of the CDR3 is 13 residues. CDR3 coding DNA: TGTGCCAGCAGTCGTGGGGGAGGAGAGACCCAGTACTTC. Its translation is CASSRGGGETQYF.

The chain uses TRBV14 and TRBJ1-6, with D uncertain. V shed 0 bases and J shed 4 bases, with 1 base lying between them. The CDR3 totals 13 residues. CDR1 SGHDN and CDR2 FVKESK come from the germline V gene. CDR3 sequence: CASSQEYNSPLHF. CDR3 sequence (DNA): TGTGCCAGCAGCCAAGAATATAATTCACCCCTCCACTTT.